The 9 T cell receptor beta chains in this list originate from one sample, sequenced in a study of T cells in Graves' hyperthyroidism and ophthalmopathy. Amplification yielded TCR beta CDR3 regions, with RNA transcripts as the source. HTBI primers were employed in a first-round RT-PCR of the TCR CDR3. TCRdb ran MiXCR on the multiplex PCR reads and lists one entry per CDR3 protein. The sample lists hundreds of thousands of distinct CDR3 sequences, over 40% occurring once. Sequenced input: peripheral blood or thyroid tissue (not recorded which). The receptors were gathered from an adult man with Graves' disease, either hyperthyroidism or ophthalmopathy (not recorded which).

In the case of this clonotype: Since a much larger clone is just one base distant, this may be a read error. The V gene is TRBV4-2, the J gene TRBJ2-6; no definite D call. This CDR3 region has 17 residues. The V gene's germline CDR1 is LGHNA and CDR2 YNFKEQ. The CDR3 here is CASCQDQWPSGANVLTF. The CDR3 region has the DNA TGTGCCAGCTGCCAAGATCAATGGCCCTCTGGGGCCAACGTCCTGACTTTC.

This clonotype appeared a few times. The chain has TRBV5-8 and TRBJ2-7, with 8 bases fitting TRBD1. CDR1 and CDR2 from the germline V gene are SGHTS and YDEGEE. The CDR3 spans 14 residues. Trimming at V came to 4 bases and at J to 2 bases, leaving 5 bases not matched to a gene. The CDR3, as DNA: TGTGCCAGCAGCGAGGACAGGGTGGCCTACGAGCAGTACTTC. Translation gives CASSEDRVAYEQYF.

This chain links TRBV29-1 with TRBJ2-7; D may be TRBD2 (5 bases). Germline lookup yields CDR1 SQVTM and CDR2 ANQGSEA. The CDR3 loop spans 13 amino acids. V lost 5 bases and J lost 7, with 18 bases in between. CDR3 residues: CSVRGTPVGEQYF. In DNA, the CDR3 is TGCAGCGTTCGGGGTACACCCGTGGGGGAGCAGTACTTC.

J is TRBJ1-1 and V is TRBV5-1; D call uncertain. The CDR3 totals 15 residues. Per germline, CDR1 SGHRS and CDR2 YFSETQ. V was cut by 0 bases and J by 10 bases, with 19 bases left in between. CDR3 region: CASSLGTFEGVSAFF. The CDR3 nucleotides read TGCGCCAGCAGCTTGGGGACCTTTGAAGGAGTATCAGCTTTCTTT.

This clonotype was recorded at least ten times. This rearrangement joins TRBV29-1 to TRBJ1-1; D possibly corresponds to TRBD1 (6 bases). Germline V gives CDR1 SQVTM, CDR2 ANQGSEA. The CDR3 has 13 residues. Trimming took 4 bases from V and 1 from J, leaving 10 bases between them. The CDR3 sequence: CSVVWGPNTEAFF. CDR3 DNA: TGCAGCGTTGTGTGGGGGCCGAACACTGAAGCTTTCTTT.

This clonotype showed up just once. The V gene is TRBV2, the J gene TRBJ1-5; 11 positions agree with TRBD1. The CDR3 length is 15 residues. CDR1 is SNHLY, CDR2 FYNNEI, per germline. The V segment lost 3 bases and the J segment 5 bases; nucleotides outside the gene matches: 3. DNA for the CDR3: TGTGCCAGCAGTGAGGGACAGGGGGGGCATCAGCCCCAGCATTTT. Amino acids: CASSEGQGGHQPQHF.

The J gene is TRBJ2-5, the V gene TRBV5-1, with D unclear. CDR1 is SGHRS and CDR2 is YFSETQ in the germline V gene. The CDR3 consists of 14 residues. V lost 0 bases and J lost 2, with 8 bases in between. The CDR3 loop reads CASSLGHAQETQYF. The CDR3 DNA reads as TGCGCCAGCAGCTTGGGACACGCTCAAGAGACCCAGTACTTC.

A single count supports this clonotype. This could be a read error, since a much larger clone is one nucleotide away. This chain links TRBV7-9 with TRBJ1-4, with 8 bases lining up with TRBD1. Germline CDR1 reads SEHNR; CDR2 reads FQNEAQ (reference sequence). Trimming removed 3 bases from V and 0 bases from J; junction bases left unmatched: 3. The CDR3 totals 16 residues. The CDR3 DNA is TGTGCCAGCAGCTTTGGGGGACAGGCAACTAATGAAAAACTGTTTTTT. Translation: CASSFGGQATNEKLFF.

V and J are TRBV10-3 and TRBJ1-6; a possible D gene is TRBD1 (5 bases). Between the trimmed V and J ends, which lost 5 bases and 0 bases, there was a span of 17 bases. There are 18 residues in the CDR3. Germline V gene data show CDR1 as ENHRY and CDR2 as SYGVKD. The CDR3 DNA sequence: TGTGCCATCAGTTTAGACGCGAAGGGGAGCTCCTATAATTCACCCCTCCACTTT. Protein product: CAISLDAKGSSYNSPLHF.